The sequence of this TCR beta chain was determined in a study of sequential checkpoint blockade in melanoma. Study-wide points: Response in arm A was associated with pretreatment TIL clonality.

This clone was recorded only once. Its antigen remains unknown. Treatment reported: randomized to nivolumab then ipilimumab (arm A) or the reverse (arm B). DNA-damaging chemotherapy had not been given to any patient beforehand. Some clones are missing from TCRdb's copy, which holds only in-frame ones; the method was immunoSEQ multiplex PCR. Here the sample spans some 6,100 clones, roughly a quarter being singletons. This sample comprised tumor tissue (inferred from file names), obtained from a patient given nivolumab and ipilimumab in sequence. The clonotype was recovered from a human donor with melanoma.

This CDR3 is CASSINKGEGKNTGELFF. In DNA form, the CDR3 reads TGTGCCAGTAGTATTAATAAGGGGGAGGGAAAGAACACCGGGGAGCTGTTTTTT. The rearrangement joins TRBV19 to TRBJ2-2; tentative D call: TRBD2 (7 bases). The germline CDR1 and CDR2 sequences are LNHDA and SQIVND (reference sequence). There are 18 residues in the CDR3. Trimming cost V 3 bases and J 1 base, with 18 bases left between them.